The 10 T cell receptor beta chains reported below all come from one sample, sequenced in a study of T cell changes during pregnancy in multiple sclerosis. The assay was immunoSEQ multiplex PCR, and TCRdb's table has in-frame clones only and misses some. The top ten clones hold about 4% of a sample with some 74,000 clones, roughly 92% of them seen once. This specimen consisted of peripheral blood, obtained after pregnancy. The receptors stem from a female donor in good health, enrolled as a control in a pregnancy study.

The chain has TRBV7-9 and TRBJ2-1; no clear D. CDR1 is SEHNR, CDR2 FQNEAQ, per germline (reference sequence). The germline V and J ends were trimmed by 5 bases and 5 bases, with 22 bases remaining between them. The CDR3 totals 17 residues. This CDR3 is CASSNLGLVAINNEQFF. For the CDR3, the DNA is TGTGCCAGCAGCAACTTAGGTCTAGTCGCTATCAACAATGAGCAGTTCTTC.

The chain links TRBV6-1 to TRBJ1-4; 8 bases line up with TRBD1. CDR3 length: 15 residues. CDR1 is MNHNS, CDR2 SASEGT, per germline. V lost 1 base, J lost 5 bases, and 3 bases stayed unmatched. The CDR3 bases are TGTGCCAGCAGTGAAGGGGACAGGATAAATGAAAAACTGTTTTTT. As protein: CASSEGDRINEKLFF.

The chain employs TRBV15 and TRBJ2-7; D is undetermined. The germline V gene encodes CDR1 LNHNV and CDR2 YYDKDF (reference sequence). The CDR3 runs 11 residues. The V gene lost 3 bases and the J gene lost 2 bases, with 2 bases spanning the gap. The CDR3 spells CATSSTYEQYF. The CDR3 region has the DNA TGTGCCACCAGCAGCACCTACGAGCAGTACTTC.

This rearrangement joins TRBV25-1 to TRBJ2-3, with 7 bases fitting TRBD2. The ends lost 1 base at V and 5 bases at J; junction bases unmatched: 3. The CDR3 length is 14 residues. Germline lookup yields CDR1 MGHDK and CDR2 SYGVNS. Here the CDR3 DNA reads TGTGCCAGCAGTGAATCGCGGGGGTTAGATACGCAGTATTTT. Protein: CASSESRGLDTQYF. The full variable domain, with the rest looked up from reference TRBV25-1 and TRBJ2-3, is EADIYQTPRYLVIGTGKKITLECSQTMGHDKMYWYQQDPGMELHLIHYSYGVNSTEKGDLSSESTVSRIRTEHFPLTLESARPSHTSQYLCASSESRGLDTQYFGPGTRLTVL.

The chain employs TRBV4-2 and TRBJ2-1; no clear D gene. The CDR3 runs 17 residues. Deletions cut 0 bases from V and 0 bases from J, with 12 bases between. Germline V gene data show CDR1 as LGHNA and CDR2 as YNFKEQ. Here the CDR3 reads CASSQDVGFSSYNEQFF. CDR3 DNA sequence: TGTGCCAGCAGCCAAGATGTCGGGTTCAGCTCCTACAATGAGCAGTTCTTC.

V is TRBV19 and J is TRBJ2-1, with a possible D match to TRBD2 (7 bases). Germline loops: CDR1 LNHDA, CDR2 SQIVND (reference sequence). The V end was cut by 7 bases, the J end by 2 bases, with 18 bases between. CDR3 length: 16 amino acids. CDR3 sequence reads: CASTREGGGPYNEQFF. The CDR3 DNA is TGTGCCAGTACCCGAGAAGGGGGGGGCCCCTACAATGAGCAGTTCTTC.

The chain uses TRBV28 and TRBJ1-1; the match to TRBD1 covers 10 bases. The trim removed 7 bases at V and 5 bases at J, leaving 7 bases unmatched. Germline-derived CDR1 and CDR2 are MDHEN and SYDVKM. The CDR3 spans 14 residues. Here the CDR3 reads CASIPDRGLTEAFF. In DNA form, the CDR3 reads TGTGCCAGCATCCCAGACAGGGGGCTAACTGAAGCTTTCTTT. The full variable domain, in which reference TRBV28 and TRBJ1-1 provide the parts outside the CDR3, is DVKVTQSSRYLVKRTGEKVFLECVQDMDHENMFWYRQDPGLGLRLIYFSYDVKMKEKGDIPEGYSVSREKKERFSLILESASTNQTSMYLCASIPDRGLTEAFFGQGTRLTVV.

This chain connects TRBV6-5 to TRBJ1-4; the match to TRBD1 covers 10 bases. The germline V gene has CDR1 MNHEY and CDR2 SVGAGI. The CDR3 has 16 residues. V lost 2 bases, J lost 10 bases, and 10 bases stayed unmatched. The CDR3 region is CASSYGQGGRMRKLFF. CDR3 bases: TGTGCCAGCAGTTACGGACAGGGGGGCAGAATGCGAAAACTGTTTTTT.

The rearrangement joins TRBV28 to TRBJ1-1, with 7 positions matching TRBD1. With 5 bases clipped from V and 0 bases from J, the junction kept 9 bases outside the gene matches. Germline loops: CDR1 MDHEN, CDR2 SYDVKM. The CDR3 has 16 amino acids. The chain's CDR3 is CASSIPTGTMNTEAFF. CDR3 nucleotides: TGTGCCAGCAGTATCCCGACAGGGACCATGAACACTGAAGCTTTCTTT. Variable domain in full (rest from reference TRBV28 and TRBJ1-1): DVKVTQSSRYLVKRTGEKVFLECVQDMDHENMFWYRQDPGLGLRLIYFSYDVKMKEKGDIPEGYSVSREKKERFSLILESASTNQTSMYLCASSIPTGTMNTEAFFGQGTRLTVV.

J is TRBJ2-1 and V is TRBV21-1; TRBD1 is the table's D call, not checked against the DNA. TRBV21-1 is labeled a pseudogene. This CDR3 has 11 amino acids. The CDR3 spells CATRQGNEQFF. CDR3 sequence (DNA): TGTGCCACCAGACAGGGGAATGAGCAGTTCTTC.